These 24 T cell receptor beta chains originate from one sample sequenced in a study of shared clonotypes between healthy human individuals. The data were produced by immunoSEQ multiplex PCR, yet TCRdb's version contains in-frame clones alone and is incomplete. The table has hundreds of thousands of clones, just over 75% seen once; the top ten hold around 12%. The sample was PBMCs. The receptors were gathered from a woman in her thirties or forties in good health. Some clones in this sample may be carry-over from other donors' samples.

This chain uses TRBV11-2 with TRBJ1-5; D uncertain. V was pared by 1 base and J by 4 bases, with 11 bases between. CDR3 length: 15 residues. Per germline, CDR1 SGHAT and CDR2 FQNNGV. The CDR3 sequence is CASSLGGWSNQPQHF. CDR3 DNA: TGTGCCAGCAGCTTAGGAGGGTGGTCTAATCAGCCCCAGCATTTT.

The rearrangement uses TRBV7-2 and TRBJ2-3, with TRBD2 matching 9 bases. Germline V gene data show CDR1 as SGHTA and CDR2 as FQGNSA. V shed 5 bases, J shed 2 bases, and the junction held 8 bases outside the gene matches. This CDR3 is built from 16 residues. The CDR3 here is CASSLRAGGATDTQYF. The CDR3 DNA follows: TGTGCCAGCAGCCTCCGAGCGGGAGGAGCCACAGATACGCAGTATTTT. Variable domain in full (rest from reference TRBV7-2 and TRBJ2-3): GAGVSQSPSNKVTEKGKDVELRCDPISGHTALYWYRQSLGQGLEFLIYFQGNSAPDKSGLPSDRFSAERTGGSVSTLTIQRTQQEDSAVYLCASSLRAGGATDTQYFGPGTRLTVL.

The chain links TRBV6-1 to TRBJ2-1; D remains unclear. Trimming removed 4 bases from V and 4 bases from J, with 17 bases in between. This CDR3 has 16 amino acids. CDR1 and CDR2 (germline): MNHNS, SASEGT. The CDR3 sequence: CASSGLPDGRYNEQFF. Written as DNA, the CDR3 is TGTGCCAGCAGTGGACTGCCCGACGGCCGTTACAATGAGCAGTTCTTC.

The chain uses TRBV5-4 and TRBJ2-3; weak D call: TRBD2 (5 bases). Germline V gene data show CDR1 as SGHNT and CDR2 as YYREEE (reference sequence). V lost 6 bases and J lost 0, with 17 bases in between. The CDR3 spans 16 residues. The CDR3 protein is CASTPGSVSSTDTQYF. CDR3 nucleotide sequence: TGTGCCAGCACCCCTGGGAGCGTTTCTAGCACAGATACGCAGTATTTT.

V and J are TRBV5-1 and TRBJ2-7, with 7 nucleotides matching TRBD2. Losses at the gene ends were 5 bases for V and 5 bases for J; bases not matched to a gene: 7. The CDR3 is 13 residues long. Germline lookup yields CDR1 SGHRS and CDR2 YFSETQ. The CDR3 bases are TGCGCCAGCAGGCGGGAGACCAACGACGAGCAGTACTTC. It yields the protein CASRRETNDEQYF.

This clone was seen only once. V and J are TRBV19 and TRBJ1-2; weak D call: TRBD1 (5 bases). Germline V gives CDR1 LNHDA, CDR2 SQIVND (reference sequence). Trimming removed 1 base at V and 4 bases at J, with 16 bases between. The CDR3 has 16 amino acids. CDR3 protein: CASSIGPGLTFYGYTF. Written as DNA, the CDR3 is TGTGCCAGTAGTATAGGGCCAGGGCTAACCTTCTATGGCTACACCTTC.

V and J are TRBV6-5 and TRBJ2-3; 10 bases line up with TRBD1. Germline CDR1 is MNHEY and CDR2 is SVGAGI. The CDR3 is made up of 14 amino acids. The J segment lost 3 bases and the V segment lost 6 bases, leaving 3 bases of the junction unmatched. CDR3 bases: TGTGCCAGCAGGAGGACAGGGGGAACAGATACGCAGTATTTT. Amino acid sequence: CASRRTGGTDTQYF.

Remarks on this clone: This CDR3 is also generated by other DNA sequences in the sample. The chain has TRBV4-1 and TRBJ1-1; tentatively, D is TRBD1 (5 bases). The V gene lost 4 bases and the J gene lost 1 base, with 7 bases spanning the gap. Per germline, CDR1 MGHRA and CDR2 YSYEKL. The CDR3 is 13 residues long. CDR3 nucleotide sequence: TGCGCCAGCAGCCTCGGGGGGAACACTGAAGCTTTCTTT. Translating it yields CASSLGGNTEAFF.

The chain recombines TRBV6-5 with TRBJ2-5; a weak D match, TRBD1 (6 bases). V was trimmed by 4 bases and J by 8 bases, leaving 11 bases between them. There are 12 residues in the CDR3. From germline, CDR1 is MNHEY and CDR2 SVGAGI. The CDR3 DNA follows: TGTGCCAGCAGTTCACCGGGGACAACCCAGTACTTC. This translates into CASSSPGTTQYF.

The chain joins TRBV28 to TRBJ1-3; possible D gene TRBD1, 6 bases. The CDR3 is 17 residues long. Germline CDR1 reads MDHEN; CDR2 reads SYDVKM. Trimming took 7 bases from V and 4 from J, leaving 23 bases between them. Here the CDR3 reads CASTVGGTSVSGNTIYF. CDR3 bases: TGTGCCAGCACCGTGGGGGGGACATCGGTCAGCGGAAACACCATATATTTT. Full variable domain (missing parts from reference TRBV28 and TRBJ1-3): DVKVTQSSRYLVKRTGEKVFLECVQDMDHENMFWYRQDPGLGLRLIYFSYDVKMKEKGDIPEGYSVSREKKERFSLILESASTNQTSMYLCASTVGGTSVSGNTIYFGEGSWLTVV.

V usage is TRBV5-4 and J usage is TRBJ1-2; no firm D call. Trimming shortened V by 4 bases and J by 3 bases, and 19 bases separated the two germline ends. Germline values: CDR1 SGHNT, CDR2 YYREEE (reference sequence). The CDR3 spans 16 residues. Here the CDR3 reads CASSQDGRVGHYGYTF. The CDR3 nucleotides are TGTGCCAGCAGCCAAGATGGGAGGGTGGGTCACTATGGCTACACCTTC.

The rearrangement links TRBV10-3 to TRBJ2-3; TRBD2 matches 12 bases. V dropped 10 bases and J dropped 2; count of bases not matched to a gene: 7. CDR1 is ENHRY, CDR2 SYGVKD, per germline. This CDR3 has 15 residues. This CDR3 reads CATKGLAGVTDTQYF. CDR3 coding DNA: TGTGCCACGAAGGGACTAGCGGGTGTCACAGATACGCAGTATTTT.

J is TRBJ2-7 and V is TRBV5-4, with TRBD2 identical over 8 bases. Germline CDR1 SGHNT, CDR2 YYREEE (reference sequence). The V segment lost 0 bases and the J segment 2 bases; nucleotides outside the gene matches: 10. The CDR3 runs to 17 residues. The CDR3 DNA is TGTGCCAGCAGCTTGGCCGGGGCGGGAGGAACCCCCTACGAGCAGTACTTC. It encodes CASSLAGAGGTPYEQYF.

The chain combines TRBV7-7 with TRBJ2-2; unclear D gene. Germline CDR1 is SSHAT and CDR2 is FNYEAQ (reference sequence). Between the trimmed V and J ends, which lost 5 bases and 6 bases, there was a span of 10 bases. The CDR3 sequence is 13 residues long. This CDR3 is CASSPLAPGELFF. The CDR3 coding sequence is TGTGCCAGCAGCCCCCTTGCACCCGGGGAGCTGTTTTTT.

The chain combines TRBV19 with TRBJ2-7; 8 nucleotides agree with TRBD2. Germline assignment: CDR1 LNHDA and CDR2 SQIVND (reference sequence). The V and J ends lost 6 bases and 2 bases, in that order; junction bases with no gene match: 6. CDR3 length: 14 amino acids. The CDR3 spells CASRTAGGTYEQYF. DNA of the CDR3: TGTGCCAGTAGGACGGCGGGGGGTACCTACGAGCAGTACTTC.

V usage is TRBV18 and J usage is TRBJ2-5; 8 bases fit TRBD2. CDR1 is KGHSH and CDR2 is LQKENI in the germline V gene. The ends lost 7 bases at V and 4 bases at J; junction bases unmatched: 11. This CDR3 has 15 amino acids. CDR3 DNA: TGTGCCAGCTTCCGAAGCGGGAGTTCCGCAGAGACCCAGTACTTC. Translating it yields CASFRSGSSAETQYF.

DNA for the CDR3: TGTGCCAGCAGTCCCACAGGGCGCCAGCCCCAGCATTTT. Translating it yields CASSPTGRQPQHF. The chain employs TRBV27 and TRBJ1-5; D possibly corresponds to TRBD1 (6 bases). The CDR3 spans 13 residues. Trimming pared 5 bases from V and 7 bases from J, leaving 12 bases between. Germline loops: CDR1 MNHEY, CDR2 SMNVEV (reference sequence).

The rearrangement links TRBV7-3 to TRBJ2-2; D is tentatively TRBD1 or TRBD2 (6 bases each). CDR3 size: 14 residues. The germline V gene encodes CDR1 SGHTA and CDR2 FQGTGA. V was pared by 2 bases and J by 4 bases, with 8 bases between. This chain's CDR3 is CASSLGGRTGELFF. CDR3 in DNA: TGTGCCAGCAGCTTAGGGGGGCGCACCGGGGAGCTGTTTTTT.

This clone was picked up many times. The J gene is TRBJ2-1, the V gene TRBV18; unclear D gene. Trimming shortened V by 6 bases and J by 4 bases, and 4 bases separated the two germline ends. Per germline, CDR1 KGHSH and CDR2 LQKENI. This CDR3 has 11 amino acids. CDR3 region: CASSQYNEQFF. The DNA of the CDR3 is TGTGCCAGCTCCCAATACAATGAGCAGTTCTTC.

The chain carries TRBV4-3 and TRBJ2-1; D is unresolved. The germline gives CDR1 LGHNA, CDR2 YSLEER. The CDR3 spans 11 residues. The germline V and J ends were trimmed by 4 bases and 15 bases, with 13 bases remaining between them. CDR3 nucleotides: TGCGCCAGCAGCCGCGGTGAAGTCTGGTTCTTC. Protein: CASSRGEVWFF.

The genes are TRBV28 and TRBJ1-5, with 7 nucleotides matching TRBD1. This CDR3 has 16 amino acids. Looked up from germline, CDR1 is MDHEN and CDR2 is SYDVKM. The trim removed 5 bases at V and 0 bases at J, leaving 7 bases unmatched. CDR3 sequence (DNA): TGTGCCAGCAGTACAGACAGGGAGCCTAGCAATCAGCCCCAGCATTTT. It translates to CASSTDREPSNQPQHF.

This clone was counted at least ten times. CDR3 in DNA: TGTGCCAGCAGTGGGGCTAGCGGGATGGAGACCCAGTACTTC. Encoded protein: CASSGASGMETQYF. The chain combines TRBV6-6 with TRBJ2-5, with 9 bases lining up with TRBD2. Germline CDR1 reads MNHNY; CDR2 reads SVGAGI (reference sequence). The CDR3 extends over 14 amino acids. J lost 5 bases, V lost 5 bases, and 6 bases had no gene match.

V is TRBV2 and J is TRBJ1-3, with D possibly matching TRBD1 (5 bases). V gave up 4 bases and J gave up 4 bases, with 8 bases separating them. Germline V gives CDR1 SNHLY, CDR2 FYNNEI. The CDR3 runs to 13 residues. The CDR3 DNA sequence: TGTGCCAGCAGTGGAGGGGACGGAAACACCATATATTTT. It codes for CASSGGDGNTIYF.

Remarks on this clone: Other DNA sequences in the same sample also yield this CDR3. The V and J genes are TRBV30 and TRBJ2-3, with 7 bases aligning to TRBD2. CDR3 length equals 13 residues. V shed 3 bases, J shed 3 bases, and the junction held 3 bases outside the gene matches. Germline V CDR1 and CDR2: GTSNPN, SVGIG (reference sequence). In DNA form, the CDR3 reads TGTGCCTGGAGAAAGGGAGGGACAGATACGCAGTATTTT. The encoded protein is CAWRKGGTDTQYF.